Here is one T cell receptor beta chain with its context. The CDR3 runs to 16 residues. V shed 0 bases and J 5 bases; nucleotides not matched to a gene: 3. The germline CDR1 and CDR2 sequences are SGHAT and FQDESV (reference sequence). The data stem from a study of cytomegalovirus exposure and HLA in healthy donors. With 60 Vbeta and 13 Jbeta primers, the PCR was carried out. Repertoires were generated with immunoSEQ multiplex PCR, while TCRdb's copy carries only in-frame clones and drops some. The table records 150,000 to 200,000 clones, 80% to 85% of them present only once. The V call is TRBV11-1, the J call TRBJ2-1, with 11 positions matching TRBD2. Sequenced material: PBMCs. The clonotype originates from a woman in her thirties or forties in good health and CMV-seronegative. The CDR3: CASSLAMGLADNEQFF. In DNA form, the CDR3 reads TGTGCCAGCAGCTTAGCGATGGGACTAGCGGACAATGAGCAGTTCTTC.